This T cell receptor (beta chain) was sequenced in a study of T-cell memory formation after mild COVID-19. A remark on this clonotype: Its cognate antigen is unknown.

5'RACE, which relied on constant-segment primers, yielded TCR alpha and TCR beta cDNA libraries carrying sample barcodes and UMIs. TCRdb called the 5' RACE reads again in MiXCR, with one record for every CDR3 protein. The sample lists 300,000 to 350,000 distinct CDR3 sequences, 14% occurring once. Per the germline V gene, CDR1 is SQVTM and CDR2 is ANQGSEA. Between the trimmed V and J ends, which lost 4 bases and 3 bases, there was a span of 9 bases. The CDR3 is 12 residues long. Study-wide points: Nothing confirmed that second-wave clones peaking on day 37 were specific for SARS-CoV-2. Later expanders leaned toward CD4+, whereas clones contracting from day 15 to 85 were balanced CD4/CD8. Certain responding clones were present in pre-infection memory, suggesting participation of cross-reactive memory.

Sequenced input: PBMCs or a T cell subset sorted from them (not recorded which). V gene TRBV29-1 combines with J gene TRBJ1-2; D ambiguous. The sequence derives from a young man who had mild COVID-19 (a few samples of this study predate the infection). Cell type and time point are not known. CDR3 sequence (DNA): TGCAGCGTTGTTAGGTCGGACTATGGCTACACCTTC. This codes for CSVVRSDYGYTF.